This T cell receptor beta chain was captured by sequencing in a study of beta chain features in type 1 diabetes (dated by TCRdb to 2016 to 2018). A note on the overall study: Patients and healthy donors did not differ in mean age, gender distribution, total cell number or subset yield. A total of around 100 million sorted cells were examined across all samples, and RNA yield correlated strongly with the number of cells per subset. The study compared the TCRB repertoires of sorted circulating CD4+ T cell subsets in recently diagnosed type 1 diabetes patients with those in matched healthy donors. Naive and central memory subsets were obtained from all 30 or so donors, but regulatory and stem cell-like memory subsets were isolated from only 8 patients and roughly 8 healthy donors. Results the study describes overall, beyond this receptor: Sequencing cDNA rather than genomic DNA could over-represent highly expressing activated cells, although activation and CD3 levels did not differ between groups. The naive, central memory and regulatory TCRB repertoires appeared to resemble one another more closely among patients than among healthy donors. HLA sub-analyses involved small numbers of individuals, so any influence of HLA type on TCRB rearrangement remained unresolved. Shorter templates might have been favored by PCR, but patient and control samples were amplified and corrected together, so both groups would have been affected equally by any skew. A moderate but significant shortening of TCRB CDR3 length was observed in type 1 diabetes patients in all four CD4+ subsets. At VDJ recombination sites, patients with type 1 diabetes made fewer insertions and deleted more nucleotides, a pattern implying thymic rearrangement abnormalities.

The table lists this clone with many counts. What antigen it recognizes has not been identified. Per-base qualities were not stored, and no clone one base away is much larger. The entire amount of isolated RNA was reverse transcribed using the High Capacity cDNA Reverse Transcription Kit, so the sequenced TCRB transcripts were expressed ones. Deep immunoSEQ sequencing was performed on naive, central memory and regulatory T cell samples, with an average of roughly 3.3 million total reads per sample. After sorted cells were lysed in RLT buffer, RNA was extracted with DNase-treated RNeasy Micro or Mini kits, with the choice depending on cell number. To prevent cross-contamination, every cell subset was processed on its own, while patient and healthy donor samples were processed together. The immunoSEQ multiplex PCR was used to amplify TCRB sequences from cDNA, yielding 87-bp fragments that span the CDR3 region. Amplicons were sequenced on the Illumina HiSeq platform. Concerning the study's data processing: PCR bias was corrected computationally using synthetic template baselines, and reads within Hamming distance 2 were collapsed, with unmergeable singletons discarded. Reads were aligned against IMGT to assign V, D and J genes, CDR3 length and insertions or deletions at six rearrangement sites. Within each subset, clonotype counts were normalized to sorted cell number, and only after that were true diversity and Gini coefficients computed with the tcR R package. Repertoire sharing was quantified using the overlap coefficient calculated on TCRB nucleotide sequences. Out-of-frame TCRB sequences from naive cells were analyzed as a proxy for the pre-selection repertoire. The clones in this table, taken by TCRdb from immuneACCESS, are in-frame only. Not every clone is retained; where verified, under half of the shortfall comes from an unresolved V gene, and the cause of the rest is unknown. The DNA was the basis for D and trimming; V, J and clone size are from that table. In all, the sample holds around 450,000 clones, and 11% of those were seen once. The ten largest make up about 0.042% of the sample.

CDR1 and CDR2 are read off the germline V gene as MGHDK and SYGVNS. V sheds 8 bases and J sheds 3 bases, leaving 13 bases between their ends. The CDR3 sequence holds 13 residues, the cysteine and phenylalanine included. Here the CDR3 DNA is all that survives: 39 bases in frame from base 1. From each donor, a single peripheral blood sample of about 110 mL on average was drawn into heparinised tubes. Using a panel that included CD45RO, CCR7, CD25, CD127, CD95 and CD27, naive, central memory, regulatory and stem cell-like memory CD4+ T cells were sorted on a BD FACSAria II. A purity above 98% was achieved for all sorted populations. PBMCs were separated immediately by Lymphoprep density gradient centrifugation and were stained directly, without being cultured. So that batch effects would be minimized, each experiment stained and sorted samples in pairs, pairing one healthy donor with one patient.

The sequencing sample was made of naive CD4+ T cells from blood. Sample cell subset or site, as interpreted from the label and publication: true naive CD4+ T cells. The sequence was collected from a woman between 18 and 29 years old in good health. The chain was built from TRBV25-1 and TRBJ2-5; the D gene cannot be resolved reliably. The CDR3 protein is CASAHRVEETQYF. In nucleotides, the sequence is TGTGCCAGCGCTCACAGAGTCGAAGAGACCCAGTACTTC.